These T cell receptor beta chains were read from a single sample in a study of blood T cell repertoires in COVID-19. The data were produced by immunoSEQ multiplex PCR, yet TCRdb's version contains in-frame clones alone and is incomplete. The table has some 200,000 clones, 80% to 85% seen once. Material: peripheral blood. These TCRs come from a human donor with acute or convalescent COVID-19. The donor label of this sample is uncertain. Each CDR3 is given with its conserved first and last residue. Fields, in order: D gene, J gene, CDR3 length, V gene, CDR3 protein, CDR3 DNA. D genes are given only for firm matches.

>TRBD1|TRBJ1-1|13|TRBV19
CASTGQLNTEAFF
TGTGCCAGTACGGGACAGCTGAACACTGAAGCTTTCTTT
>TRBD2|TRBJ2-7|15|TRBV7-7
CASSSTPPGGTPGYF
TGTGCTAGCAGCTCCACCCCCCCGGGGGGGACCCCTGGGTACTTC
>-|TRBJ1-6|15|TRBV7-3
CASSLNGESGSPLHF
TGTGCCAGCAGCTTAAACGGAGAATCGGGTTCACCCCTCCACTTT
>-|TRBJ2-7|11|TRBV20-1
CSASLSYEQYF
TGCAGTGCTAGTCTTTCCTACGAGCAGTACTTC
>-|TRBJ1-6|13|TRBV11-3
CASSLDGDGPLHF
TGTGCCAGCAGCTTAGATGGAGATGGACCCCTCCACTTT
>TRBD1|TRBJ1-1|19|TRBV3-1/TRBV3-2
CASSQGTGGTVSGNTEAFF
TGTGCCAGCAGCCAAGGGACAGGGGGAACAGTGTCGGGGAACACTGAAGCTTTCTTT
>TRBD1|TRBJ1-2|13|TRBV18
CASSLGTGDGYTF
TGTGCCAGCTCACTTGGGACAGGGGATGGCTACACCTTC
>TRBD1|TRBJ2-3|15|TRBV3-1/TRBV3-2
CASSTRQGAADTQYF
TGTGCCAGCAGCACTCGACAGGGAGCGGCAGATACGCAGTATTTT
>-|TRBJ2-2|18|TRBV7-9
CASSPNDRDNSSTGELFF
TGTGCCAGCAGCCCCAACGACCGGGACAATAGTTCCACCGGGGAGCTGTTTTTT
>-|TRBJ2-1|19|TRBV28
CASSLLIGHAGSAYNEQFF
TGTGCCAGCAGTTTATTAATAGGGCATGCGGGATCAGCCTACAATGAGCAGTTCTTC
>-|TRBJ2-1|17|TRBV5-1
CASSASLAGSDYNEQFF
TGCGCCAGCAGCGCCTCCTTGGCGGGATCAGACTACAATGAGCAGTTCTTC
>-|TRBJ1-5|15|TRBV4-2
CASSQTRQGNQPQHF
TGTGCCAGCAGCCAAACGCGACAGGGCAATCAGCCCCAGCATTTT
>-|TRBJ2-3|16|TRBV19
CASRTIHQGYTDTQYF
TGTGCCAGTAGAACCATCCATCAGGGATACACAGATACGCAGTATTTT